Each of the 11 T cell receptor beta chains below was sequenced from the same sample in a study of cytomegalovirus exposure and HLA in healthy donors. The PCR was carried out with 60 Vbeta primers and 13 Jbeta primers. Libraries were prepared by immunoSEQ multiplex PCR; TCRdb keeps only in-frame clonotypes and omits some of them. The data contain about 250,000 clones, around 80% of them seen just once; the ten biggest clones take up around 0.45%. The material sequenced was PBMCs. The receptors come from a boy younger than 18 in good health and CMV-seronegative.

This chain links TRBV10-2 with TRBJ1-1; D gene ambiguous. Germline assignment: CDR1 WSHSY and CDR2 SAAADI. The CDR3 is 13 residues long. V was cut by 8 bases and J by 4 bases, with 14 bases left in between. Here the CDR3 reads CASVRLEGTEAFF. CDR3 coding DNA: TGCGCCAGCGTCAGGCTGGAGGGCACTGAAGCTTTCTTT.

A remark on this clone: The sample contains more than one DNA sequence encoding this CDR3. CDR3 protein: CASSPSGGYNEQFF. CDR3 DNA sequence: TGCGCCAGCAGTCCGAGCGGGGGCTACAATGAGCAGTTCTTC. J is TRBJ2-1 and V is TRBV5-1; 8 bases fit TRBD2. CDR1 is SGHRS and CDR2 is YFSETQ in the germline V gene. V was clipped by 5 bases and J by 3 bases; unmatched bases: 4. The CDR3 extends over 14 amino acids.

DNA for the CDR3: TGCGCCAGCAGCCAGGGAAGACTAGCGGGGGGTCCGAGCTCCTACAATGAGCAGTTCTTC. This encodes CASSQGRLAGGPSSYNEQFF. The chain combines TRBV4-1 with TRBJ2-1; 13 bases fit TRBD2. Germline V gives CDR1 MGHRA, CDR2 YSYEKL. The CDR3 is 20 residues long. Trimming removed 3 bases from V and 0 bases from J; junction bases left unmatched: 11.

This rearrangement joins TRBV6-1 to TRBJ1-2; no firm D call. V gave up 8 bases and J gave up 0 bases, with 10 bases separating them. This CDR3 is 13 amino acids long. Germline V gives CDR1 MNHNS, CDR2 SASEGT. CDR3 protein: CASLWAPNYGYTF. The CDR3 coding sequence is TGTGCCAGCCTGTGGGCACCTAACTATGGCTACACCTTC.

The rearrangement uses TRBV6-5 and TRBJ1-6; tentative D call: TRBD1 (5 bases). Deletions cut 5 bases from V and 11 bases from J, with 10 bases between. The CDR3 runs to 12 residues. Looked up from germline, CDR1 is MNHEY and CDR2 is SVGAGI. The chain's CDR3 is CASSVGATPLHF. CDR3 nucleotides: TGTGCCAGCAGTGTAGGGGCGACACCCCTCCACTTT.

This chain links TRBV7-9 with TRBJ2-1; D is unclear. This CDR3 has 18 residues. The germline gives CDR1 SEHNR, CDR2 FQNEAQ (reference sequence). V gave up 5 bases and J gave up 4 bases, with 24 bases separating them. CDR3 amino acids: CASSLQRLGPWRYNEQFF. CDR3 coding DNA: TGTGCCAGCAGCCTTCAAAGGCTAGGCCCATGGCGTTACAATGAGCAGTTCTTC.

Notes on this clone: Because the CDR3's place on the DNA is in doubt, the DNA is left out and the CDR3 is given as listed by TCRdb. V is TRBV6-5 and J is TRBJ2-7; TRBD1 is taken as the D call from the table, unchecked against the DNA. Germline V gene data show CDR1 as MNHEY and CDR2 as SVGAGI. The CDR3 comprises 16 residues, both ends counted. CDR3 region: CASSSSMQGERGEQYF.

The sample holds a few counts of this clone. The chain is built from TRBV9 and TRBJ1-3; D uncertain. Germline lookup yields CDR1 SGDLS and CDR2 YYNGEE. This CDR3 contains 13 residues. Trimming left V 4 bases short and J 7 bases short, with 12 bases between. This CDR3 reads CASSLRAGNTIYF. CDR3 sequence (DNA): TGTGCCAGCAGCCTCCGGGCGGGGAACACCATATATTTT. Using reference TRBV9 and TRBJ1-3 for the parts outside the CDR3, the full variable domain is DSGVTQTPKHLITATGQRVTLRCSPRSGDLSVYWYQQSLDQGLQFLIQYYNGEERAKGNILERFSAQQFPDLHSELNLSSLELGDSALYFCASSLRAGNTIYFGEGSWLTVV.

The table lists this clone with a count of one. The chain joins TRBV27 to TRBJ1-1; D not certain. CDR1 is MNHEY and CDR2 is SMNVEV in the germline V gene (reference sequence). This CDR3 spans 13 amino acids. The germline V and J ends were trimmed by 2 bases and 5 bases, with 9 bases remaining between them. In nucleotides, the CDR3 is TGTGCCAGCAGTTTAACGCGCAAAACTGAAGCTTTCTTT. This translates into CASSLTRKTEAFF.

V gene TRBV7-9 combines with J gene TRBJ2-5, with unresolved D. From germline, CDR1 is SEHNR and CDR2 FQNEAQ (reference sequence). Deletions cut 5 bases from V and 2 bases from J, with 9 bases between. The CDR3 has 13 amino acids. CDR3 region: CASSRQVQETQYF. The CDR3 region has the DNA TGTGCCAGCAGCCGACAAGTACAAGAGACCCAGTACTTC.

This chain links TRBV21-1 with TRBJ2-2; no check of the table's D call, TRBD1, against the DNA was made. TRBV21-1 is termed a pseudogene. The CDR3 has 16 residues. This CDR3 is CASSKGAKANTGELFF. The DNA of the CDR3 is TGTGCCAGCAGCAAGGGGGCGAAGGCGAACACCGGGGAGCTGTTTTTT.